This section outlines one TCR beta chain sequence together with its context. Its antigen is undetermined. Surgery without prior neoadjuvant therapy was the treatment of the selected pancreatic ductal adenocarcinoma patients. This entry belongs to a study of T cells in pancreatic ductal adenocarcinoma. V was cut by 4 bases and J by 1 base, with 10 bases left in between. The CDR3 totals 14 residues. The germline gives CDR1 SNHLY, CDR2 FYNNEI. General observations from the study: Mean clonality was about 0.11 in tumors and roughly 0.068 in blood, not significantly different. Comparisons of tumor and blood clonality may show falsely lower tumor diversity. Results skew toward the minority of patients with early-stage disease.

Clones were read by immunoSEQ multiplex PCR, and TCRdb kept only the in-frame ones, dropping some. The table lists 7,500 to 9,500 clones, around 92% of them singletons. The sequence derives from a human donor with pancreatic ductal adenocarcinoma. The chain links TRBV2 to TRBJ1-1, with D possibly being TRBD1 (5 bases). Sequencing was carried out using PBMCs. The CDR3 protein is CASSVRTSNTEAFF. For the CDR3, the DNA is TGTGCCAGCAGTGTCCGGACATCGAACACTGAAGCTTTCTTT.